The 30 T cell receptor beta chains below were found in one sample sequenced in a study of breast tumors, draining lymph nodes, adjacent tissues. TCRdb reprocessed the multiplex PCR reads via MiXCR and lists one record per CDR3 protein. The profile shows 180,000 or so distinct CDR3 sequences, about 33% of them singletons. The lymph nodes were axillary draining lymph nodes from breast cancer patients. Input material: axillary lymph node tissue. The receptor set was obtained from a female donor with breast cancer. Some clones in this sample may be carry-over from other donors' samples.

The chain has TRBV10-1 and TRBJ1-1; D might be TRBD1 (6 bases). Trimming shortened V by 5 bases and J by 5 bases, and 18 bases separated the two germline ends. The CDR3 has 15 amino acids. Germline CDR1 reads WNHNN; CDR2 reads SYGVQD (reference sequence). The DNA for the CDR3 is TGCGCCAGCAGTCTCGTAGGGGGGGCGAGGACTGAAGCTTTCTTT. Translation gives CASSLVGGARTEAFF.

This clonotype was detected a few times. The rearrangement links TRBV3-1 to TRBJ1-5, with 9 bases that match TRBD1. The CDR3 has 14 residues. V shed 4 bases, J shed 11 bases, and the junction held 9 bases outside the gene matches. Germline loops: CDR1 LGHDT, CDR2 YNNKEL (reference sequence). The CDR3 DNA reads TGTGCCAGCAGCCCGACAGGGGGTATTTCAGCCCAGCATTTT. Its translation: CASSPTGGISAQHF.

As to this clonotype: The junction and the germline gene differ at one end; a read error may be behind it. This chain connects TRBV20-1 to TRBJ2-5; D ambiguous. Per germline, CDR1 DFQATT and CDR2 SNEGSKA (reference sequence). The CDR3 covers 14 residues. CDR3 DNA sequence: TGCAGTGCTAGAGGGCAGGCCAACCAAGAGACCCATTACTTC. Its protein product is CSARGQANQETHYF.

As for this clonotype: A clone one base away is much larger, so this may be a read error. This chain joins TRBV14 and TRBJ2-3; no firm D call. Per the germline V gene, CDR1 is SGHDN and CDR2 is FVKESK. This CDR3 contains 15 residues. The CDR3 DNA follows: TGTGCCAGCAGCCTCCGATCCCGACCCACAGATACGCCGTATTTT. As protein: CASSLRSRPTDTPYF.

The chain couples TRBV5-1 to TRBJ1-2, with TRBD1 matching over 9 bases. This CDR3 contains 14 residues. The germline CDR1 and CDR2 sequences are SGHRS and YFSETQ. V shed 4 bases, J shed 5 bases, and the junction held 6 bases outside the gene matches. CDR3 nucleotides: TGCGCCAGCAGCGATGGGGACAGGGCTTATGGCTACACCTTC. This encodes CASSDGDRAYGYTF.

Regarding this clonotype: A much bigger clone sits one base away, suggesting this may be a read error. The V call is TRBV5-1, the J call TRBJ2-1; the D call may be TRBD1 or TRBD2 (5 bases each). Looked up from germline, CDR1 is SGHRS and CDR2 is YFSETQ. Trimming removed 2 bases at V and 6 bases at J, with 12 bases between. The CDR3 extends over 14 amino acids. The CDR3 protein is CASSFRGPCNEQFF. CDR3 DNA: TGCGCCAGCAGCTTCCGGGGCCCCTGCAATGAGCAGTTCTTC.

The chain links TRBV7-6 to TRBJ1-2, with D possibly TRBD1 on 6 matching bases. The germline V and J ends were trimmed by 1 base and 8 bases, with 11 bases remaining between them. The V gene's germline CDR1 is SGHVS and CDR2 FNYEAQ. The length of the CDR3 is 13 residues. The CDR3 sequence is CASSLEGHRGYTF. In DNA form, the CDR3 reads TGTGCCAGCAGCTTAGAGGGACACAGAGGCTACACCTTC.

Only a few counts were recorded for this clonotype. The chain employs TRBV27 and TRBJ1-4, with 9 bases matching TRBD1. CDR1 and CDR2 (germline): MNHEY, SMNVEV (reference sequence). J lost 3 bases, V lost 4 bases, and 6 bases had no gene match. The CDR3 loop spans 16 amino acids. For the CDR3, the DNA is TGTGCCAGCAGTTCCGGACAGGGGATTCCTAATGAAAAACTGTTTTTT. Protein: CASSSGQGIPNEKLFF.

CDR3 nucleotides: TGTGCCAGCGGCACCGGGCGATCCACTGAAGCTTTCTTT. This encodes CASGTGRSTEAFF. V is TRBV5-4 and J is TRBJ1-1; D is unresolved. The CDR3 has 13 residues. V lost 7 bases, J lost 4 bases, and 14 bases lay in between. Germline-derived CDR1 and CDR2 are SGHNT and YYREEE (reference sequence).

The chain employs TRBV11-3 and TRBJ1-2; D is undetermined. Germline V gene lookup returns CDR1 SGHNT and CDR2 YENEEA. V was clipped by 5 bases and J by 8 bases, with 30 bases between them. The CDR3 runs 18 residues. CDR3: CASSVPTSGRAYVGGYTF. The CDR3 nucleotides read TGTGCCAGCAGCGTTCCGACTAGCGGGAGGGCCTATGTCGGGGGCTACACCTTC. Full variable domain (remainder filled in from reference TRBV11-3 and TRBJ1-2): EAGVVQSPRYKIIEKKQPVAFWCNPISGHNTLYWYLQNLGQGPELLIRYENEEAVDDSQLPKDRFSAERLKGVDSTLKIQPAELGDSAVYLCASSVPTSGRAYVGGYTFGSGTRLTVV.

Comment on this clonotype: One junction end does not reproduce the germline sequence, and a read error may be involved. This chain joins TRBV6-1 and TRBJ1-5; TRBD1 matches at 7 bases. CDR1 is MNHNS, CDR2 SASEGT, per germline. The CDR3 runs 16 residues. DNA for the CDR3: TGTGCCAGCAGTCAAGCGATCGGCAGGGGGAATCAGCCCCAGCATTTT. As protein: CASSQAIGRGNQPQHF.

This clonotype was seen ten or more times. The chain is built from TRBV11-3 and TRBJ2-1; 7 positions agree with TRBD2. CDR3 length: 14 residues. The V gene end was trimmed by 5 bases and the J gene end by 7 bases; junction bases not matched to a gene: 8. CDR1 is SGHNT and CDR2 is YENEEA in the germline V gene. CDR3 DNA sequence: TGTGCCAGCAGCCCCGAATCACTAGCGAATGAGCAGTTCTTC. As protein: CASSPESLANEQFF.

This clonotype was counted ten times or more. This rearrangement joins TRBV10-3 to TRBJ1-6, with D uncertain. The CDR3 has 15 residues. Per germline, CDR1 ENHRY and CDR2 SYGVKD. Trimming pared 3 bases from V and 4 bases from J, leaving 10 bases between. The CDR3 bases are TGTGCCATCAGTGAAGATCCTGCGTATAATTCACCCCTCCACTTT. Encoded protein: CAISEDPAYNSPLHF.

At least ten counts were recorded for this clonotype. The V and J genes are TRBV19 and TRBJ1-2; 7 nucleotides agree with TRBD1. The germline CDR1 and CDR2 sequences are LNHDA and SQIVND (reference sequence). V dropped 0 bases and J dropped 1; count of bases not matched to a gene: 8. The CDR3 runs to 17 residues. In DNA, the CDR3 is TGTGCCAGTAGTATAGATCCGAGGGGGCGCGTTAACTATGGCTACACCTTC. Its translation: CASSIDPRGRVNYGYTF. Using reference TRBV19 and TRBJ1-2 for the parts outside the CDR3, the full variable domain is DGGITQSPKYLFRKEGQNVTLSCEQNLNHDAMYWYRQDPGQGLRLIYYSQIVNDFQKGDIAEGYSVSREKKESFPLTVTSAQKNPTAFYLCASSIDPRGRVNYGYTFGSGTRLTVV.

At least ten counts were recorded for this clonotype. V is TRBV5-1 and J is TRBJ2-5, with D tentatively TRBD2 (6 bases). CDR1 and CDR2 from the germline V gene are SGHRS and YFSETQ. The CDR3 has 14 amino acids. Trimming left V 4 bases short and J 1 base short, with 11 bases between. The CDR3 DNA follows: TGCGCCAGCAGCCCAAGACTAGTCCAAGAGACCCAGTACTTC. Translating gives CASSPRLVQETQYF.

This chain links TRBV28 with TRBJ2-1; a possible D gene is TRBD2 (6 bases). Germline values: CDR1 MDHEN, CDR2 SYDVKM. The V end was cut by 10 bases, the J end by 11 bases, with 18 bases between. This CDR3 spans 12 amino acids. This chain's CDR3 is CATAFAGLKQFF. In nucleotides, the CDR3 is TGTGCCACTGCATTCGCGGGACTCAAGCAGTTCTTC.

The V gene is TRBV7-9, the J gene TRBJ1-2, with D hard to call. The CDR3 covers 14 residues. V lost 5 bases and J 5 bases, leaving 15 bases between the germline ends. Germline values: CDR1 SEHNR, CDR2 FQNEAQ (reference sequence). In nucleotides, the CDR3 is TGTGCCAGCAGCCCCTCCCGGGGAGAGTATGGCTACACCTTC. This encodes CASSPSRGEYGYTF.

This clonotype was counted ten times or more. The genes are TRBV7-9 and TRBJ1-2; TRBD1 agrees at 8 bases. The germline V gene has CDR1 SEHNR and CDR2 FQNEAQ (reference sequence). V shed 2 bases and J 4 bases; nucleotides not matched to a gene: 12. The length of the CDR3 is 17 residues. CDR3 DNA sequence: TGTGCCAGCAGCTTACCAGGGACAGGCACTACTATCTATGGCTACACCTTC. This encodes CASSLPGTGTTIYGYTF.

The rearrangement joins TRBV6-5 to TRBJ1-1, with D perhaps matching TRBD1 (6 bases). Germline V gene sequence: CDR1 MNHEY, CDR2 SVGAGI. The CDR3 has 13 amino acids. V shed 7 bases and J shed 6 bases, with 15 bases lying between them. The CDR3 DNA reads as TGTGCCAGCACCCGCGATGGACAGTCTGAAGCTTTCTTT. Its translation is CASTRDGQSEAFF.

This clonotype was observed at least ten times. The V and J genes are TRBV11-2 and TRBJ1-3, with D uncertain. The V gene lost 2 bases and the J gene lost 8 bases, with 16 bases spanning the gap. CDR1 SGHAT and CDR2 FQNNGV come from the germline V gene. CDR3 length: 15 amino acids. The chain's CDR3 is CASSLIEGRRYTIYF. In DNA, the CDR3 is TGTGCCAGCAGCTTAATTGAGGGTAGGAGGTACACCATATATTTT.

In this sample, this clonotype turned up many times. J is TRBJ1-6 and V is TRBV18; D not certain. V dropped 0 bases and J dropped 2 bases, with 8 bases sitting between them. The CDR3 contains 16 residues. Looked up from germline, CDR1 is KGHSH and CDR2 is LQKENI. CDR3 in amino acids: CASSPPEGAYNSPLHF. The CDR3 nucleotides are TGTGCCAGCTCACCACCTGAGGGCGCCTATAATTCACCCCTCCACTTT.

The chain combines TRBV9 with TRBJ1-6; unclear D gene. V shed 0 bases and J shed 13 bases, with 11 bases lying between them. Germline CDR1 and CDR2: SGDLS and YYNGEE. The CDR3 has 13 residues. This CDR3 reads CASSVGSNLPLHF. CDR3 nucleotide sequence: TGTGCCAGCAGCGTAGGGTCTAATTTGCCCCTCCACTTT.

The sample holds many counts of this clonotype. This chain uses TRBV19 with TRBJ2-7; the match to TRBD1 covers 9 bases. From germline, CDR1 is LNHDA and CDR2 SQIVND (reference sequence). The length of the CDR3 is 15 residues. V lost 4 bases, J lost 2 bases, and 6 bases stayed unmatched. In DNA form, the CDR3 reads TGTGCCAGTAGTAAAACAGGGGGCGAGACCTACGAGCAGTACTTC. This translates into CASSKTGGETYEQYF.

The CDR3 spells CASSPRGGLTGTQYF. The CDR3 region has the DNA TGTGCCAGCAGCCCGCGTGGCGGCCTCACTGGTACGCAGTATTTT. J is TRBJ2-3 and V is TRBV14; D is ambiguous. The CDR3 is made up of 15 amino acids. Germline loops: CDR1 SGHDN, CDR2 FVKESK. V was pared by 4 bases and J by 8 bases, with 19 bases between.

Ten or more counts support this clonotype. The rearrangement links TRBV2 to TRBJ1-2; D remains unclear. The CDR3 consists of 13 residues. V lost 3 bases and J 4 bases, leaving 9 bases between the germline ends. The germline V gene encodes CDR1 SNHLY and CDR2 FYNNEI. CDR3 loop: CASSEEAVYGYTF. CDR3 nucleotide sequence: TGTGCCAGCAGTGAGGAGGCCGTCTATGGCTACACCTTC.

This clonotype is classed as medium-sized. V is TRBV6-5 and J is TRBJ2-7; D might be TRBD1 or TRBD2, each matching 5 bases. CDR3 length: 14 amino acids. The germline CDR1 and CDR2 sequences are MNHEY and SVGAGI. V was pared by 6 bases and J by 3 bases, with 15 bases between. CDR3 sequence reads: CASSRWGTVYEQYF. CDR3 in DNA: TGTGCCAGCAGCCGCTGGGGGACGGTCTACGAGCAGTACTTC.

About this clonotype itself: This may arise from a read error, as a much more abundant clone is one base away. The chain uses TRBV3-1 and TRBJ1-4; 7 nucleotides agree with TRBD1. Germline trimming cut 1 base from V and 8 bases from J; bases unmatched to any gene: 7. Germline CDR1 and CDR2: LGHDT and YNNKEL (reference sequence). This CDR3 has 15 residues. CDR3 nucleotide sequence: TGTGCCAGCAGCCAAGGTCAGGGGGGCGTCGAAAAACTGTTTTTT. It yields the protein CASSQGQGGVEKLFF.

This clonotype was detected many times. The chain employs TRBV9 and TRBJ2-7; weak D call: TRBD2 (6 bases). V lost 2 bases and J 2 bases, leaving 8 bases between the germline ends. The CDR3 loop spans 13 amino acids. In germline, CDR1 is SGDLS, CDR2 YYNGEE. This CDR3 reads CASSVEGAYEQYF. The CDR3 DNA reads TGTGCCAGCAGCGTGGAGGGAGCCTACGAGCAGTACTTC. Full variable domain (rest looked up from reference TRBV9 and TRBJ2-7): DSGVTQTPKHLITATGQRVTLRCSPRSGDLSVYWYQQSLDQGLQFLIQYYNGEERAKGNILERFSAQQFPDLHSELNLSSLELGDSALYFCASSVEGAYEQYFGPGTRLTVT.

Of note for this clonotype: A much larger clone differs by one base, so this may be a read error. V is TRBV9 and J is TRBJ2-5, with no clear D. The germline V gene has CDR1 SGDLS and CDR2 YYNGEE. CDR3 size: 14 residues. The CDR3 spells CANSVGWLQETQSF. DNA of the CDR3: TGTGCCAACAGCGTAGGGTGGTTGCAAGAGACCCAGTCCTTC.

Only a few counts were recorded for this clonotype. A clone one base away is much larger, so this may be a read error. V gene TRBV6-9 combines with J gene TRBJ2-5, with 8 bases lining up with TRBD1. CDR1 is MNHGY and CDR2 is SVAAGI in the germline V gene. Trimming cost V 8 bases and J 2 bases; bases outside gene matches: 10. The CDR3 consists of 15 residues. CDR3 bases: TGTGCCAGCTCTCCTCGGACAGGGTCGCAAGAGACCCAGTACTTC. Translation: CASSPRTGSQETQYF.